These 10 T cell receptor beta chains originate from one sample sequenced in a study of blood T cell repertoires in COVID-19. Clones were sequenced by immunoSEQ multiplex PCR, and TCRdb holds only the in-frame ones, with some missing. The sample has 55,000 to 65,000 clones, approximately 91% seen once; the top ten hold around 2.3%. The sequenced sample consisted of peripheral blood. The receptor source for this set is a man in his 60s with acute or convalescent COVID-19.

The chain combines TRBV7-3 with TRBJ2-2; tentative D call: TRBD1 (6 bases). Germline assignment: CDR1 SGHTA and CDR2 FQGTGA. V was pared by 8 bases and J by 1 base, with 29 bases between. The CDR3 runs 20 residues. The CDR3 nucleotides read TGTGCCAGCGCATTATACCCGGGACAAGGGACCTCGGAGAACACCGGGGAGCTGTTTTTT. Residues: CASALYPGQGTSENTGELFF.

This sequence joins TRBV5-1 and TRBJ2-3, with a weak D call TRBD1 (6 bases). V was clipped by 6 bases and J by 5 bases, with 25 bases between them. Per the germline V gene, CDR1 is SGHRS and CDR2 is YFSETQ. The CDR3 is 17 residues long. CDR3 loop: CASNLLTGRRGKDTQYF. The CDR3 coding sequence is TGCGCCAGCAATCTCCTCACAGGGCGGAGAGGGAAAGATACGCAGTATTTT.

This sequence joins TRBV3-1 (or the pseudogene TRBV3-2) and TRBJ2-1; D not certain. The CDR3 runs to 12 residues. The germline V gene has CDR1 LGHDT and CDR2 YNNKEL (reference sequence). V gave up 1 base and J gave up 5 bases, with 3 bases separating them. The CDR3, as DNA: TGTGCCAGCAGCCAAGTTAACAATGAGCAGTTCTTC. Translation: CASSQVNNEQFF.

The chain recombines TRBV3-1 (or the pseudogene TRBV3-2) with TRBJ2-1, with D perhaps matching TRBD1 (6 bases). From germline, CDR1 is LGHDT and CDR2 YNNKEL (reference sequence). V lost 4 bases and J lost 6, with 13 bases in between. The CDR3 is 14 residues long. In DNA form, the CDR3 reads TGTGCCAGCAGCCGACAGGAGCCTAGCAATGAGCAGTTCTTC. This gives the protein CASSRQEPSNEQFF.

V is TRBV7-2 and J is TRBJ1-5; weak D call: TRBD1 (5 bases). With 2 bases removed from V and 3 bases from J, the gap between germline ends came to 8 bases. The germline CDR1 and CDR2 sequences are SGHTA and FQGNSA. The CDR3 is 14 residues long. CDR3 residues: CASSLLGVNQPQHF. As DNA, the CDR3 is TGTGCCAGCAGCTTATTAGGGGTCAATCAGCCCCAGCATTTT. Based on the CDR3 plus reference TRBV7-2 and TRBJ1-5, the full variable domain is GAGVSQSPSNKVTEKGKDVELRCDPISGHTALYWYRQSLGQGLEFLIYFQGNSAPDKSGLPSDRFSAERTGGSVSTLTIQRTQQEDSAVYLCASSLLGVNQPQHFGDGTRLSIL.

The chain recombines TRBV19 with TRBJ1-5; TRBD1 matches 7 bases. This CDR3 has 17 amino acids. V shed 3 bases, J shed 0 bases, and the junction held 8 bases outside the gene matches. Germline CDR1 reads LNHDA; CDR2 reads SQIVND (reference sequence). The CDR3 DNA follows: TGTGCCAGTAGTATGGACAGGTCCGTACATAGCAATCAGCCCCAGCATTTT. It specifies CASSMDRSVHSNQPQHF.

This chain links TRBV6-5 with TRBJ2-7; TRBD1 matches 8 bases. V gave up 6 bases and J gave up 4 bases; unmatched junction bases: 11. CDR1 MNHEY and CDR2 SVGAGI come from the germline V gene. This CDR3 has 15 amino acids. CDR3 in DNA: TGTGCCAGCAGGGATCCCGGGACAGGACAATACGAGCAGTACTTC. This sequence encodes CASRDPGTGQYEQYF.

The chain combines TRBV19 with TRBJ2-1; D is perhaps TRBD2 (6 bases). Germline loops: CDR1 LNHDA, CDR2 SQIVND (reference sequence). The V gene lost 0 bases and the J gene lost 10 bases, with 13 bases spanning the gap. The CDR3 consists of 14 residues. This CDR3 reads CASSIDPSRGEQFF. CDR3 coding DNA: TGTGCCAGTAGTATAGATCCCAGCCGGGGGGAGCAGTTCTTC.

The rearrangement uses TRBV7-2 and TRBJ2-1, with TRBD1 matching over 8 bases. Per the germline V gene, CDR1 is SGHTA and CDR2 is FQGNSA. V shed 4 bases, J shed 3 bases, and the junction held 5 bases outside the gene matches. The CDR3 spans 15 residues. In nucleotides, the CDR3 is TGTGCCAGCAGCTCAGGACAGGGATTCTACAATGAGCAGTTCTTC. Translating it yields CASSSGQGFYNEQFF.

The rearrangement links TRBV7-9 to TRBJ2-1; the match to TRBD2 covers 7 bases. The J segment lost 8 bases and the V segment lost 1 base, leaving 11 bases of the junction unmatched. The CDR3 consists of 16 residues. Germline CDR1 is SEHNR and CDR2 is FQNEAQ (reference sequence). Here the CDR3 DNA reads TGTGCCAGCAGCTTAGGTGGTAGCGGGCTTGGAGATGAGCAGTTCTTC. Amino acids: CASSLGGSGLGDEQFF.